The next 30 T cell receptor beta chains were all read from a single sample in a study of cytomegalovirus exposure and HLA in healthy donors. PCR was performed using 60 Vbeta and 13 Jbeta primers. Libraries were prepared by immunoSEQ multiplex PCR; TCRdb keeps only in-frame clonotypes and omits some of them. This table has roughly 120,000 clones, around 70% appearing once. The sequencing sample was made of PBMCs. The receptors derive from a woman aged 40 to 55 in good health and CMV-seronegative.

This chain joins TRBV10-3 and TRBJ2-3; D is possibly TRBD1 (6 bases). Looked up from germline, CDR1 is ENHRY and CDR2 is SYGVKD. This CDR3 has 15 residues. The V and J ends lost 7 bases and 0 bases respectively, with 14 bases between them. The DNA for the CDR3 is TGTGCCATCACCAAAGGGGACACCAGCACAGATACGCAGTATTTT. It yields the protein CAITKGDTSTDTQYF.

The chain links TRBV19 to TRBJ2-4; 8 positions match TRBD2. The CDR3 runs to 15 residues. J lost 6 bases, V lost 4 bases, and 8 bases had no gene match. The germline CDR1 and CDR2 sequences are LNHDA and SQIVND (reference sequence). CDR3 protein: CASSTSGLAGNIQYF. DNA of the CDR3: TGTGCCAGTAGTACCTCCGGACTAGCCGGAAACATTCAGTACTTC.

This chain connects TRBV28 to TRBJ1-1, with TRBD1 matching over 8 bases. Trimming took 6 bases from V and 3 from J; bases not matched to a gene: 9. This CDR3 is 15 amino acids long. Germline lookup yields CDR1 MDHEN and CDR2 SYDVKM. CDR3 protein: CASSSAAGGYTEAFF. The CDR3 coding sequence is TGTGCCAGCAGCTCCGCGGCAGGGGGCTACACTGAAGCTTTCTTT.

The CDR3 DNA sequence: TGTGCCAGCAGCGAAGTGGACATAAACACTGAAGCTTTCTTT. This encodes CASSEVDINTEAFF. The chain recombines TRBV9 with TRBJ1-1, with D possibly being TRBD1 (5 bases). This CDR3 has 14 residues. The germline V and J ends were trimmed by 3 bases and 2 bases, with 11 bases remaining between them. Per the germline V gene, CDR1 is SGDLS and CDR2 is YYNGEE.

The chain joins TRBV4-2 to TRBJ2-7; possible D gene TRBD2, 5 bases. V was cut by 0 bases and J by 3 bases, with 15 bases left in between. This CDR3 contains 16 residues. CDR1 is LGHNA and CDR2 is YNFKEQ in the germline V gene. The CDR3 nucleotides are TGTGCCAGCAGCCAAGATCTCGAGGGCAGGTACTACGAGCAGTACTTC. It yields the protein CASSQDLEGRYYEQYF.

This chain uses TRBV6-4 with TRBJ1-4, with no clear D. Germline assignment: CDR1 MRHNA and CDR2 SNTAGT. Between the trimmed V and J ends, which lost 6 bases and 0 bases, there was a span of 26 bases. The CDR3 runs 20 residues. The CDR3 nucleotides read TGTGCCAGCAGCCCCTTTAATTTACCTCTCCGGGATGCAACTAATGAAAAACTGTTTTTT. It codes for CASSPFNLPLRDATNEKLFF.

V usage is TRBV7-2 and J usage is TRBJ2-5; a possible D gene is TRBD2 (6 bases). CDR3 size: 16 residues. V lost 1 base, J lost 4 bases, and 16 bases lay in between. Germline CDR1 is SGHTA and CDR2 is FQGNSA. In DNA form, the CDR3 reads TGTGCCAGCAGCTTAGTGTTTGGAGGGGCTCCAGAGACCCAGTACTTC. Residues: CASSLVFGGAPETQYF.

The chain recombines TRBV6-5 with TRBJ2-7, with 7 bases aligning to TRBD1. The CDR3 loop spans 14 amino acids. Per germline, CDR1 MNHEY and CDR2 SVGAGI. The V and J ends lost 2 bases and 5 bases, in that order; junction bases with no gene match: 6. CDR3 amino acids: CASSYAQGWHEQYF. For the CDR3, the DNA is TGTGCCAGCAGTTACGCACAGGGGTGGCACGAGCAGTACTTC.

The rearrangement links TRBV7-2 to TRBJ2-7; possible D gene TRBD2, 5 bases. The ends were cut back, 3 bases at V and 2 bases at J, with 11 bases in the middle. This CDR3 is 14 amino acids long. From germline, CDR1 is SGHTA and CDR2 FQGNSA. The CDR3 loop is CASSFSESAYEQYF. The CDR3, as DNA: TGTGCCAGCAGCTTTAGCGAGTCGGCCTACGAGCAGTACTTC.

This clone was seen only a few times. The chain couples TRBV30 to TRBJ2-1, with D maybe TRBD2 (6 bases). V was shortened by 4 bases and J by 1 base, with 17 bases between the two germline ends. The germline gives CDR1 GTSNPN, CDR2 SVGIG (reference sequence). This CDR3 has 16 amino acids. CDR3 nucleotides: TGTGCCTGGATTAAGAACGGGGGAGGATCCTACAATGAGCAGTTCTTC. Translated, it gives CAWIKNGGGSYNEQFF.

This chain links TRBV5-6 with TRBJ2-7; D gene unclear. CDR3 length: 15 residues. Per the germline V gene, CDR1 is SGHDT and CDR2 is YYEEEE. V dropped 3 bases and J dropped 4 bases, with 17 bases sitting between them. CDR3 in DNA: TGTGCCAGCAGCTCTTATGAACGGTTGTTTTACGAGCAGTACTTC. It specifies CASSSYERLFYEQYF.

The V call is TRBV28, the J call TRBJ1-5; 9 bases map to TRBD1. V trimming: 4 bases; J trimming: 5 bases; junction bases outside the gene matches: 3. This CDR3 is 14 amino acids long. Germline loops: CDR1 MDHEN, CDR2 SYDVKM. The CDR3 region has the DNA TGTGCCAGCAGTTCCGGGACAGGGTATCAGCCCCAGCATTTT. Translation: CASSSGTGYQPQHF.

V gene TRBV10-3 combines with J gene TRBJ1-2, with D perhaps matching TRBD1 (6 bases). V gave up 7 bases and J gave up 3 bases, with 12 bases separating them. CDR1 is ENHRY and CDR2 is SYGVKD in the germline V gene. The CDR3 sequence is 13 residues long. CDR3 nucleotide sequence: TGTGCCATCAATCGGGACAACGACTATGGCTACACCTTC. It is translated as CAINRDNDYGYTF.

This chain uses TRBV19 with TRBJ2-5; perhaps TRBD2 as D (5 bases). Trimming left V 3 bases short and J 5 bases short, with 10 bases between. This CDR3 has 13 amino acids. Germline-derived CDR1 and CDR2 are LNHDA and SQIVND (reference sequence). For the CDR3, the DNA is TGTGCCAGTAGTATGAGGGTCGCCGAGACCCAGTACTTC. This codes for CASSMRVAETQYF.

A few counts support this clone. The chain links TRBV4-1 to TRBJ2-7, with 8 bases matching TRBD1. Germline values: CDR1 MGHRA, CDR2 YSYEKL. With V trimmed by 0 bases and J by 7 bases, 14 bases remained unmatched. CDR3 length: 17 amino acids. CDR3: CASSQDALSRGLGEQYF. The CDR3 DNA reads as TGCGCCAGCAGCCAAGATGCCCTCTCCAGGGGGCTTGGGGAGCAGTACTTC.

This clone is a singleton in its sample. The chain has TRBV4-1 and TRBJ2-3; 7 bases map to TRBD1. Looked up from germline, CDR1 is MGHRA and CDR2 is YSYEKL. The CDR3 loop spans 16 amino acids. V shed 1 base and J 1 base; nucleotides not matched to a gene: 5. This CDR3 reads CASSQGRTGGTDTQYF. The CDR3 bases are TGCGCCAGCAGCCAAGGTAGGACAGGAGGCACAGATACGCAGTATTTT.

This chain uses TRBV18 with TRBJ1-1, with TRBD1 as a possible D gene (5 bases). Germline V gene data show CDR1 as KGHSH and CDR2 as LQKENI. The CDR3 spans 16 residues. V was clipped by 0 bases and J by 0 bases, with 11 bases between them. The CDR3 loop is CASSPPADSLNTEAFF. CDR3 in DNA: TGTGCCAGCTCACCACCCGCCGACAGCTTGAACACTGAAGCTTTCTTT.

This sequence joins TRBV7-9 and TRBJ2-7; 7 positions match TRBD2. The V and J ends lost 5 bases and 0 bases, in that order; junction bases with no gene match: 4. Germline V gives CDR1 SEHNR, CDR2 FQNEAQ (reference sequence). CDR3 length: 14 amino acids. This CDR3 reads CASSGGVVSYEQYF. CDR3 coding DNA: TGTGCCAGCAGCGGGGGGGTTGTCTCCTACGAGCAGTACTTC.

J is TRBJ2-5 and V is TRBV5-6; possible D gene TRBD1, 6 bases. V was clipped by 5 bases and J by 6 bases, with 11 bases between them. This CDR3 has 12 amino acids. The V gene's germline CDR1 is SGHDT and CDR2 YYEEEE. CDR3 sequence reads: CASSPGEKTQYF. In nucleotides, the CDR3 is TGTGCCAGCAGTCCAGGGGAGAAGACCCAGTACTTC.

In regard to this clone: An end of the junction differs from the germline gene, which may be a read error. The chain uses TRBV9 and TRBJ1-3; the D is unclear. This CDR3 contains 12 residues. Germline-derived CDR1 and CDR2 are SGDLS and YYNGEE. CDR3 sequence: CAGSTEGNTIYF. CDR3 DNA sequence: TGTGCCGGCAGCACCGAGGGAAACACCATATATTTT.

In this sample, this clone turned up a few times. The chain combines TRBV19 with TRBJ2-3, with 12 positions matching TRBD2. V dropped 6 bases and J dropped 2; count of bases not matched to a gene: 6. The CDR3 sequence is 16 residues long. Germline loops: CDR1 LNHDA, CDR2 SQIVND (reference sequence). The CDR3 region is CASRELAGGVTDTQYF. DNA for the CDR3: TGTGCCAGTAGGGAACTAGCGGGGGGCGTCACAGATACGCAGTATTTT.

This clone was observed a single time. This chain links TRBV21-1 with TRBJ2-5; the table's D call, TRBD2, has no DNA check behind it. TRBV21-1 constitutes a pseudogene. This CDR3 comprises 14 residues. The CDR3 here is CASSNRRELETQYF. CDR3 coding DNA: TGTGCCAGCAGCAATCGCCGGGAGCTAGAGACCCAGTACTTC.

The chain couples TRBV7-8 to TRBJ1-4; 8 nucleotides agree with TRBD1. Germline V CDR1 and CDR2: SGHVS, FQNEAQ. The CDR3 has 15 residues. With V trimmed by 3 bases and J by 8 bases, 8 bases remained unmatched. CDR3 sequence (DNA): TGTGCCAGCAGCTTGGGTCAGGGGGCAGGGGAAAAACTGTTTTTT. It codes for CASSLGQGAGEKLFF.

The table lists this clone with a count of one. The chain joins TRBV19 to TRBJ2-7; D possibly corresponds to TRBD2 (5 bases). Looked up from germline, CDR1 is LNHDA and CDR2 is SQIVND (reference sequence). Trimming cost V 4 bases and J 0 bases, with 10 bases left between them. The CDR3 loop spans 14 amino acids. In DNA, the CDR3 is TGTGCCAGTAGTACCAGCGGCAACTCCTACGAGCAGTACTTC. Protein: CASSTSGNSYEQYF.

The CDR3 nucleotides are TGCGCCAGCAGCCAAGGCGTCTTCTCCCCTAGCCGGGCCGAGATCTACGAGCAGTACTTC. Its translation: CASSQGVFSPSRAEIYEQYF. This chain links TRBV4-1 with TRBJ2-7, with D tentatively TRBD2 (5 bases). The CDR3 has 20 amino acids. V lost 1 base to trimming and J lost 3 bases, with 28 bases between them. Germline V lookup: CDR1 MGHRA, CDR2 YSYEKL.

V gene TRBV11-1 combines with J gene TRBJ2-3, with D tentatively TRBD2 (6 bases). From germline, CDR1 is SGHAT and CDR2 FQDESV (reference sequence). Trimming stripped 5 bases from V and 0 bases from J, with 15 bases between. The CDR3 is made up of 16 amino acids. CDR3 sequence (DNA): TGTGCCAGCAGCCCCCTTCTGGGACTTAGCACAGATACGCAGTATTTT. Its translation: CASSPLLGLSTDTQYF.

The V call is TRBV9, the J call TRBJ2-7; TRBD2 is a possible D gene (6 bases). V was pared by 2 bases and J by 1 base, with 13 bases between. The CDR3 is 15 amino acids. Per germline, CDR1 SGDLS and CDR2 YYNGEE. This CDR3 reads CASSVSSAESYEQYF. The DNA of the CDR3 is TGTGCCAGCAGCGTCTCTAGCGCAGAATCCTACGAGCAGTACTTC.

The CDR3 reads CASSVGLAGGPNTQYF. CDR3 DNA: TGTGCCAGCAGCGTTGGACTAGCGGGGGGGCCGAATACGCAGTATTTT. V is TRBV9 and J is TRBJ2-3; 15 positions agree with TRBD2. V was clipped by 2 bases and J by 7 bases; unmatched bases: 5. The CDR3 has 16 residues. Looked up from germline, CDR1 is SGDLS and CDR2 is YYNGEE.

The chain uses TRBV6-5 and TRBJ2-1; D call uncertain. CDR3 length: 14 amino acids. Per germline, CDR1 MNHEY and CDR2 SVGAGI. V dropped 10 bases and J dropped 0 bases, with 13 bases sitting between them. The CDR3 nucleotides are TGTGCCACCCACCGGGTCAGCTCCTACAATGAGCAGTTCTTC. It yields the protein CATHRVSSYNEQFF.

The DNA for the CDR3 is TGTGCCAGCAGGGGTGACAGGGTCTCTGGAAACACCATATATTTT. This gives the protein CASRGDRVSGNTIYF. This chain connects TRBV28 to TRBJ1-3; 7 bases align to TRBD1. This CDR3 has 15 amino acids. Germline loops: CDR1 MDHEN, CDR2 SYDVKM. V lost 6 bases to trimming and J lost 0 bases; unmatched junction nucleotides: 5.